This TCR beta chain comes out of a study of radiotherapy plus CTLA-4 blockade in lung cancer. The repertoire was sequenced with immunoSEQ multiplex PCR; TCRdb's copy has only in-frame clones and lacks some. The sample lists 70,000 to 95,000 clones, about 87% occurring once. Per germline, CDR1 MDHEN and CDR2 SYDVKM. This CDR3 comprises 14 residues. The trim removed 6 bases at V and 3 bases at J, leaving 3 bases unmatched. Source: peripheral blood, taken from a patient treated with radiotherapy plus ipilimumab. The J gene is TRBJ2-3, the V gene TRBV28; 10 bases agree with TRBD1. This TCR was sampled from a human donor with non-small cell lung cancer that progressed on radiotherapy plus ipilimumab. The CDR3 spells CASREGQGTDTQYF. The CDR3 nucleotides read TGTGCCAGCAGGGAGGGACAGGGGACAGATACGCAGTATTTT. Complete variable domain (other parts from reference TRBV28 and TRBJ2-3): DVKVTQSSRYLVKRTGEKVFLECVQDMDHENMFWYRQDPGLGLRLIYFSYDVKMKEKGDIPEGYSVSREKKERFSLILESASTNQTSMYLCASREGQGTDTQYFGPGTRLTVL.